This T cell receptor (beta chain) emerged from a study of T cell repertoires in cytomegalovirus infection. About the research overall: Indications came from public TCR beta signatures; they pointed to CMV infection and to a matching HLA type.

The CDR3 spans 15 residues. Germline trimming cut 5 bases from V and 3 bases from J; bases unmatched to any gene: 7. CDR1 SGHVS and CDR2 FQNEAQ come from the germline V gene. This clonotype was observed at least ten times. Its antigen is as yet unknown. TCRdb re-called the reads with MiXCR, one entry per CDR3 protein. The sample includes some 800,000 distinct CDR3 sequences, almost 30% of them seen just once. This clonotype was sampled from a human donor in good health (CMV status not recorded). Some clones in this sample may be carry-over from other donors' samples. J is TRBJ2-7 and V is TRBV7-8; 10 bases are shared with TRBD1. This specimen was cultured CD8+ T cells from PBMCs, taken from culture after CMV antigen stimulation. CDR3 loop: CASSQEGQGNYEQYF. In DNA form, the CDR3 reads TGTGCCAGCAGCCAAGAGGGACAGGGGAACTACGAGCAGTACTTC. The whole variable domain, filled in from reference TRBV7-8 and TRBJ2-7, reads GAGVSQSPRYKVAKRGQDVALRCDPISGHVSLFWYQQALGQGPEFLTYFQNEAQLDKSGLPSDRFFAERPEGSVSTLKIQRTQQEDSAVYLCASSQEGQGNYEQYFGPGTRLTVT.